This T cell receptor beta chain was obtained from a study of blood T cell repertoires in COVID-19. Authors' data handling: Estimates of nucleated cell counts were drawn from the amplification of reference gene primers. TCRdb keeps only in-frame clones here, not all; method: immunoSEQ multiplex PCR. The V and J calls and clone size are taken from that table; D and trimming were inferred from the DNA. In the table there are 370,000 or so clones, over 75% of which are singletons. Individuals aged about 18 to 90 years were recruited from 20 to 25 US areas. Clinical history as reported by participants underpinned cohort assignment. Symptom resolution, clearance, or two negative PCRs marked donors in Cohort 3 as recovered. Source material: PBMCs or T cells enriched from blood (not recorded which). This sequence was found in a man between 25 and 39 years old who had recovered from COVID-19.

Here the CDR3 reads CASREGLAHSYEQYF. CDR3 nucleotide sequence: TGTGCCAGCAGGGAGGGACTAGCGCATTCCTACGAGCAGTACTTC. The V gene is TRBV2, the J gene TRBJ2-7; 10 nucleotides align to TRBD2. The CDR3 extends over 15 amino acids. With 6 bases clipped from V and 1 base from J, the junction kept 6 bases outside the gene matches. CDR1 and CDR2 (germline): SNHLY, FYNNEI. Combining the CDR3 with reference TRBV2 and TRBJ2-7 gives the whole variable domain EPEVTQTPSHQVTQMGQEVILRCVPISNHLYFYWYRQILGQKVEFLVSFYNNEISEKSEIFDDQFSVERPDGSNFTLKIRSTKLEDSAMYFCASREGLAHSYEQYFGPGTRLTVT.